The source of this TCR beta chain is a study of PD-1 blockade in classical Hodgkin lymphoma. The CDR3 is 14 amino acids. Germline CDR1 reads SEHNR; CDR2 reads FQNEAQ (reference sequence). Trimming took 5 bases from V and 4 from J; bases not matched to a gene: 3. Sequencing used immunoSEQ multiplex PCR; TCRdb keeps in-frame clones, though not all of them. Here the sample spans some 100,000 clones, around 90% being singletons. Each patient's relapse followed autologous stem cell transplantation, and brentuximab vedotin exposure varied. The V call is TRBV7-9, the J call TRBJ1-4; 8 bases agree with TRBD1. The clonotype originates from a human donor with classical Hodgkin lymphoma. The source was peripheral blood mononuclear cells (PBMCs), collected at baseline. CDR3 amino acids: CASSAGQDNEKLFF. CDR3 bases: TGTGCCAGCAGCGCGGGACAGGATAATGAAAAACTGTTTTTT.